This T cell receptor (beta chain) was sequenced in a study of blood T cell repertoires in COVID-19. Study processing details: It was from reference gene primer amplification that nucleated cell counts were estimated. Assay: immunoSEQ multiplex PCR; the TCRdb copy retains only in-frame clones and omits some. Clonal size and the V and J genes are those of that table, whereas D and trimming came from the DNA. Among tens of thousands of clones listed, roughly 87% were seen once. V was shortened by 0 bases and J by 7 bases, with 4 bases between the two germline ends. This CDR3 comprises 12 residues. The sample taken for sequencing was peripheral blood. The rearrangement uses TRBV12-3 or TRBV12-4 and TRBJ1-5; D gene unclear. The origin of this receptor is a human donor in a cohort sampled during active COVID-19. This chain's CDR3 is CASSLALQPQHF. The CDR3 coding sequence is TGTGCCAGCAGTTTAGCTCTCCAGCCCCAGCATTTT.